A single sample gave rise to the 25 T cell receptor beta chains below, sequenced in a study of human T cells and chemical hapten exposure. Documented time point: healthy volunteer bleed at 6 weeks. The authors' total RNA extraction used unfractionated whole blood. MiXCR was run by TCRdb on the RACE reads, yielding one entry per CDR3 protein. In the table there are about 34,000 distinct CDR3 sequences, roughly 5.4% of which are singletons. The source material was whole blood. The origin of the receptors is a human donor in good health. Some clones in this sample may be carry-over from other donors' samples.

This clonotype was counted ten times or more. This chain joins TRBV6-5 and TRBJ2-3, with a possible D match to TRBD2 (7 bases). Deletions cut 2 bases from V and 0 bases from J, with 12 bases between. The CDR3 is made up of 16 amino acids. Germline loops: CDR1 MNHEY, CDR2 SVGAGI. For the CDR3, the DNA is TGTGCCAGCAGTTACGGGGGGGCGGCAAGCACAGATACGCAGTATTTT. Encoded protein: CASSYGGAASTDTQYF.

This clonotype was counted ten times or more. The V gene is TRBV20-1, the J gene TRBJ2-7, with D unresolved. The V gene's germline CDR1 is DFQATT and CDR2 SNEGSKA (reference sequence). This CDR3 spans 10 amino acids. The CDR3 bases are TGCAGCCGGAACGTTTACGAGCAGTACTTC. Encoded protein: CSRNVYEQYF.

The chain uses TRBV16 and TRBJ1-4; D is perhaps TRBD1 (6 bases). Deletions cut 3 bases from V and 7 bases from J, with 15 bases between. Germline V gene sequence: CDR1 KGHSY, CDR2 FQNENV. There are 15 residues in the CDR3. CDR3 protein: CASSQQQGMSEKLFF. CDR3 nucleotide sequence: TGTGCCAGCAGCCAGCAACAGGGTATGAGTGAAAAACTGTTTTTT.

This clonotype came up many times. The V call is TRBV14, the J call TRBJ2-6, with D perhaps TRBD1 or TRBD2 (6 bases each). Germline V gene data show CDR1 as SGHDN and CDR2 as FVKESK. V dropped 2 bases and J dropped 4 bases, with 21 bases sitting between them. CDR3 length: 19 amino acids. CDR3 DNA: TGTGCCAGCAGCCAAAGAGGACAAGGGGGGCGGTACGGGGCCAACGTCCTGACTTTC. Translating gives CASSQRGQGGRYGANVLTF.

This clonotype was counted a single time. The chain combines TRBV6-6 with TRBJ1-4; weak D call: TRBD1 (6 bases). Germline lookup yields CDR1 MNHNY and CDR2 SVGAGI (reference sequence). The CDR3 is made up of 14 amino acids. Deletions cut 7 bases from V and 5 bases from J, with 14 bases between. For the CDR3, the DNA is TGTGCCAGCAACGAGGGGGGAACCAATGAAAAACTGTTTTTT. This sequence encodes CASNEGGTNEKLFF.

The CDR3, as DNA: TGTGCCAGCTCACCCCCGGACAGGGGAGGTTCACCCCTCCACTTT. It codes for CASSPPDRGGSPLHF. V gene TRBV18 combines with J gene TRBJ1-6; 9 positions match TRBD1. Germline lookup yields CDR1 KGHSH and CDR2 LQKENI. The CDR3 runs 15 residues. The trim removed 3 bases at V and 9 bases at J, leaving 6 bases unmatched. The full variable domain, with the rest looked up from reference TRBV18 and TRBJ1-6, is NAGVMQNPRHLVRRRGQEARLRCSPMKGHSHVYWYRQLPEEGLKFMVYLQKENIIDESGMPKERFSAEFPKEGPSILRIQQVVRGDSAAYFCASSPPDRGGSPLHFGNGTRLTVT.

This clonotype was observed many times. The chain links TRBV6-2 or TRBV6-3 to TRBJ2-6; D is unclear. The CDR3 runs to 15 residues. Trimming stripped 4 bases from V and 0 bases from J, with 7 bases between. Germline-derived CDR1 and CDR2 are MNHEY and SVGEGT. The CDR3 sequence: CASSSHLSGANVLTF. In nucleotides, the CDR3 is TGTGCCAGCAGTTCACATCTCTCTGGGGCCAACGTCCTGACTTTC.

This clonotype was seen at least ten times. This sequence joins TRBV2 and TRBJ1-6; D is ambiguous. Trimming shortened V by 0 bases and J by 5 bases, and 5 bases separated the two germline ends. The germline CDR1 and CDR2 sequences are SNHLY and FYNNEI. The CDR3 length is 14 residues. CDR3 coding DNA: TGTGCCAGCAGTGAAGCTGGGGATAATTCACCCCTCCACTTT. Translation gives CASSEAGDNSPLHF. Together with reference TRBV2 and TRBJ1-6, the CDR3 gives the full variable domain: EPEVTQTPSHQVTQMGQEVILRCVPISNHLYFYWYRQILGQKVEFLVSFYNNEISEKSEIFDDQFSVERPDGSNFTLKIRSTKLEDSAMYFCASSEAGDNSPLHFGNGTRLTVT.

This clonotype was detected a few times. J is TRBJ2-3 and V is TRBV29-1; D possibly corresponds to TRBD1 (5 bases). Between the trimmed V and J ends, which lost 4 bases and 2 bases, there was a span of 16 bases. Germline values: CDR1 SQVTM, CDR2 ANQGSEA. The CDR3 length is 15 residues. The CDR3 nucleotides are TGCAGCGTTGCGGACACCGAGACCTCCACAGATACGCAGTATTTT. Protein product: CSVADTETSTDTQYF.

This clonotype was seen a handful of times. A read error may account for a junction end that differs from germline. The chain uses TRBV28 and TRBJ2-1, with TRBD2 identical over 10 bases. There are 18 residues in the CDR3. In germline, CDR1 is MDHEN, CDR2 SYDVKM. The CDR3 DNA follows: TGTGCCAGCAGTTCCCCTTCATGGAGCGGGAGGGCCGGAGGGATCGGAATCTTC. Amino acid sequence: CASSSPSWSGRAGGIGIF.

The chain couples TRBV3-1 to TRBJ1-3, with D hard to call. CDR1 and CDR2 (germline): LGHDT, YNNKEL (reference sequence). The CDR3 has 17 amino acids. V was shortened by 1 base and J by 0 bases, with 13 bases between the two germline ends. CDR3: CASSQVVRRSSGNTIYF. Written as DNA, the CDR3 is TGTGCCAGCAGCCAAGTCGTGAGGAGGAGCTCTGGAAACACCATATATTTT.

V gene TRBV5-4 combines with J gene TRBJ2-1, with 16 nucleotides matching TRBD2. The germline gives CDR1 SGHNT, CDR2 YYREEE (reference sequence). J was trimmed by 3 bases and V by 4 bases; bases with no gene match: 7. CDR3 size: 18 residues. CDR3 nucleotides: TGTGCCAGCAGCCCGGGACTAGCGGGGGGGCCCCACTACAATGAGCAGTTCTTC. Amino acids: CASSPGLAGGPHYNEQFF.

Sample share makes this clonotype medium-sized. The chain carries TRBV12-3 or TRBV12-4 and TRBJ2-1; the D gene is possibly TRBD2 (5 bases). The CDR3 is 14 residues long. V was trimmed by 3 bases and J by 8 bases, leaving 14 bases between them. CDR3 sequence (DNA): TGTGCCAGCAGTTTCGGCACTAGGATCGATGAGCAGTTCTTC. It is translated as CASSFGTRIDEQFF.

By frequency in the sample, this clonotype is medium-sized. The chain links TRBV7-2 to TRBJ2-7; no firm D call. Deletions cut 1 base from V and 6 bases from J, with 16 bases between. The germline gives CDR1 SGHTA, CDR2 FQGNSA. CDR3 length equals 15 residues. CDR3 loop: CASSLDPLTQVEQYF. Here the CDR3 DNA reads TGTGCCAGCAGCTTAGACCCCTTGACCCAGGTCGAGCAGTACTTC.

The chain couples TRBV5-1 to TRBJ2-3; 9 nucleotides line up with TRBD1. V dropped 4 bases and J dropped 5; count of bases not matched to a gene: 14. Germline CDR1 and CDR2: SGHRS and YFSETQ. The CDR3 spans 17 residues. CDR3 region: CASSPDPPGTGRDTQYF. Here the CDR3 DNA reads TGCGCCAGCAGCCCGGACCCCCCCGGGACAGGGAGAGATACGCAGTATTTT.

This clonotype turned up a few times. This chain connects TRBV5-1 to TRBJ1-2; D unresolved. The CDR3 is made up of 14 amino acids. V was shortened by 2 bases and J by 4 bases, with 12 bases between the two germline ends. Germline-derived CDR1 and CDR2 are SGHRS and YFSETQ. As DNA, the CDR3 is TGCGCCAGCAGCTTTGACTCGACGGCCTATGGCTACACCTTC. Amino acids: CASSFDSTAYGYTF.

This clonotype was counted a few times. The J gene is TRBJ2-1, the V gene TRBV7-2, with TRBD2 matching over 12 bases. With V trimmed by 2 bases and J by 5 bases, 7 bases remained unmatched. Germline CDR1 and CDR2: SGHTA and FQGNSA. The CDR3 spans 17 residues. DNA for the CDR3: TGTGCCAGCAGCTTAAGCCCCGGACTAGCGGGGAACAATGAGCAGTTCTTC. This codes for CASSLSPGLAGNNEQFF.

This clonotype came up a few times. The chain has TRBV27 and TRBJ2-5; D not resolved. From germline, CDR1 is MNHEY and CDR2 SMNVEV (reference sequence). V lost 2 bases, J lost 5 bases, and 9 bases lay in between. The CDR3 spans 13 residues. The CDR3 loop is CASSLILGETQYF. The CDR3 region has the DNA TGTGCCAGCAGTTTAATCCTAGGGGAGACCCAGTACTTC.

This clonotype was observed many times. V is TRBV11-2 and J is TRBJ2-3, with 7 bases that match TRBD2. The CDR3 sequence is 15 residues long. CDR1 and CDR2 (germline): SGHAT, FQNNGV. J was trimmed by 4 bases and V by 2 bases; bases with no gene match: 6. The DNA for the CDR3 is TGTGCCAGCAGCTTAAACGGGAGGTTGGCAGATACGCAGTATTTT. It specifies CASSLNGRLADTQYF. Full variable domain (outside the CDR3, taken from reference TRBV11-2 and TRBJ2-3): EAGVAQSPRYKIIEKRQSVAFWCNPISGHATLYWYQQILGQGPKLLIQFQNNGVVDDSQLPKDRFSAERLKGVDSTLKIQPAKLEDSAVYLCASSLNGRLADTQYFGPGTRLTVL.

V usage is TRBV30 and J usage is TRBJ2-1; D gene ambiguous. CDR1 and CDR2 (germline): GTSNPN, SVGIG (reference sequence). V lost 2 bases and J 5 bases, leaving 16 bases between the germline ends. This CDR3 spans 15 amino acids. The CDR3 DNA reads as TGTGCCTGGAGTTCCGGGTCTAATTTTAACAATGAGCAGTTCTTC. Its protein is CAWSSGSNFNNEQFF.

The V call is TRBV7-2, the J call TRBJ1-2; no clear D. V lost 3 bases to trimming and J lost 2 bases, with 13 bases between them. Germline CDR1 reads SGHTA; CDR2 reads FQGNSA. The CDR3 is made up of 15 amino acids. The CDR3 loop reads CASSFQRPTNYGYTF. The CDR3, as DNA: TGTGCCAGCAGCTTTCAGAGACCGACGAACTATGGCTACACCTTC.

The chain couples TRBV12-3 or TRBV12-4 to TRBJ1-5, with 7 bases matching TRBD1. The CDR3 is 14 amino acids. The V segment lost 3 bases and the J segment 5 bases; nucleotides outside the gene matches: 4. CDR3 protein: CASSFGDSYQPQHF. The CDR3 nucleotides are TGTGCCAGCAGTTTCGGGGACAGTTATCAGCCCCAGCATTTT.

This clonotype was seen repeatedly, ten times or more. The chain joins TRBV9 to TRBJ2-2; the D call may be TRBD1 or TRBD2 (5 bases each). The CDR3 spans 14 residues. CDR1 SGDLS and CDR2 YYNGEE come from the germline V gene. V was clipped by 5 bases and J by 5 bases, with 13 bases between them. DNA for the CDR3: TGTGCCAGCAGACTTCAGGGAGAGACCGGGGAGCTGTTTTTT. Protein sequence: CASRLQGETGELFF.

This clonotype has ten or more counts. The chain couples TRBV7-9 to TRBJ2-1; 7 positions agree with TRBD1. After removal of 5 bases from V and 6 bases from J, the junction contained 16 bases not matched to a gene. The CDR3 has 17 amino acids. Germline CDR1 and CDR2: SEHNR and FQNEAQ (reference sequence). The CDR3: CASSLWSGDRLFNEQFF. DNA of the CDR3: TGTGCCAGCAGCCTTTGGTCCGGGGACAGACTCTTCAATGAGCAGTTCTTC.

This clonotype occurred many times. The rearrangement joins TRBV4-3 to TRBJ2-5; D uncertain. CDR3 length: 13 residues. V lost 2 bases and J lost 1, with 5 bases in between. Germline assignment: CDR1 LGHNA and CDR2 YSLEER. CDR3 region: CASSQQVQETQYF. The CDR3 DNA is TGCGCCAGCAGCCAACAGGTCCAAGAGACCCAGTACTTC.